This T cell receptor (beta chain) was identified during a study of T cell responses to AZD1222 COVID-19 vaccine. This clone showed up just once. Assay: immunoSEQ multiplex PCR; the TCRdb copy retains only in-frame clones and omits some. The table includes some 100,000 clones, just over 85% detected once. Germline V gene lookup returns CDR1 GTSNPN and CDR2 SVGIG (reference sequence). The germline V and J ends were trimmed by 2 bases and 0 bases, with 10 bases remaining between them. CDR3 length equals 14 residues. The source of this sequence is an adult in good health. The chain joins TRBV30 to TRBJ1-1, with D hard to call. The sequenced sample was peripheral blood, obtained on day 0 of AZD1222 vaccination. CDR3 nucleotide sequence: TGTGCCTGGAGTATACGGGCACTGAACACTGAAGCTTTCTTT. This codes for CAWSIRALNTEAFF.